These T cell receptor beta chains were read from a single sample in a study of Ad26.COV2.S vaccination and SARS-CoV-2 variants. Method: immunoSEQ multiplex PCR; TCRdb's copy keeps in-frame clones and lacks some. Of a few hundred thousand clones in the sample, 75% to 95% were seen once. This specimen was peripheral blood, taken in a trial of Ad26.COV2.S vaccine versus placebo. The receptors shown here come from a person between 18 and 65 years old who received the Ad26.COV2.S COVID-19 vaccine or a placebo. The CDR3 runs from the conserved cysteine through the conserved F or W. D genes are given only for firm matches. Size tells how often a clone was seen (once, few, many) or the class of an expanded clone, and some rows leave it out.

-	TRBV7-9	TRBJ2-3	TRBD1	TGTGCCAGCAGCTTAGCCTTCCTAAGGAACAGGGGAGCCGGGGATACGCAGTATTTT	CASSLAFLRNRGAGDTQYF
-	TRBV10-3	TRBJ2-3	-	TGTGCCATCAGTGAAGTTCGCCGGGACCCGCTAGATACGCAGTATTTT	CAISEVRRDPLDTQYF
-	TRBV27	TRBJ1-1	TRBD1	TGTGCCAGCAGTTGGACAGGGATTGAAAACACTGAAGCTTTCTTT	CASSWTGIENTEAFF
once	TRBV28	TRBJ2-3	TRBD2	TGTGCCAGCAGGTCGGGACTAGCGGGAGCAGATACGCAGTATTTT	CASRSGLAGADTQYF
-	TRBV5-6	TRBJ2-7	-	TGTGCCAGCAGCTTGGACAGGTACGAGCAGTACTTC	CASSLDRYEQYF
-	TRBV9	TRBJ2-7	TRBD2	TGTGCCAGCAGCCCGACAAGCGGGGCCTTCCGCGAGCAGTACTTC	CASSPTSGAFREQYF
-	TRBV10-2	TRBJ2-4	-	TGCGCCAGCAGTGCGAACCAAAACATTCAGTACTTC	CASSANQNIQYF
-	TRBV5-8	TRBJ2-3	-	TGTGCCAGCAGGAGTGTCCCAGATACGCAGTATTTT	CASRSVPDTQYF
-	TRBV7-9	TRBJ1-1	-	TGTGCCAGCAGCCCCGTGAGGGCAGACACTGAAGCTTTCTTT	CASSPVRADTEAFF
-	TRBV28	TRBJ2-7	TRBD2	TGTGCCAGCAGTCCCTATCATGGGACTAGCGGGACCTCCTACGAGCAGTACTTC	CASSPYHGTSGTSYEQYF
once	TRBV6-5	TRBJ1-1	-	TGTGCCAGCAGATTGGGGTTTAGCAACACTGAAGCTTTCTTT	CASRLGFSNTEAFF
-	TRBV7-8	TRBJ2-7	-	TGTGCCAGCAGCAGACTGTCAGGGGTGTCCTACGAGCAGTACTTC	CASSRLSGVSYEQYF
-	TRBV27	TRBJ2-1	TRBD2	TGTGCCAGCTCCCGACTAGCGGGAGCGTACAATGAGCAGTTCTTC	CASSRLAGAYNEQFF
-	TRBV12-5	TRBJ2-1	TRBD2	TGTGCTAGTGGACCTAGCGGGAGTACGTCCTACAATGAGCAGTTCTTC	CASGPSGSTSYNEQFF
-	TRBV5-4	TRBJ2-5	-	TGTGCCAGCAGCGTATACCTGGGGGCCCAAGGGGAGACCCAGTACTTC	CASSVYLGAQGETQYF
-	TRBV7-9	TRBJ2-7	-	TGTGCCAGCAGCTGGGACGACCACTACGAGCAGTACTTC	CASSWDDHYEQYF
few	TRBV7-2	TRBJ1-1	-	TGTGCCAGCAGCTTCACAGAGAACACTGAAGCTTTCTTT	CASSFTENTEAFF
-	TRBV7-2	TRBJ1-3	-	TGTGCCAGCAGCAGCAGACCCGTCTCTGGAAACACCATATATTTT	CASSSRPVSGNTIYF
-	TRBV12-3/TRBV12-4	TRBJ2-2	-	TGTGCCAGCAGTCTAGTTTCCGGGGAGCTGTTTTTT	CASSLVSGELFF
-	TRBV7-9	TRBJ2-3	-	TGTGCCAGCAGGGCGCAGGGCACAGATACGCAGTATTTT	CASRAQGTDTQYF
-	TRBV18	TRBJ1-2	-	TGTGCCAGCTCACAAACAGAGGACCATGGCTACACCTTC	CASSQTEDHGYTF
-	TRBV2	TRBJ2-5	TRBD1	TGTGCCAGCAAGCCCCGGACAGGGTGGGAGGAGACCCAGTACTTC	CASKPRTGWEETQYF
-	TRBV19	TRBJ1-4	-	TGTGCCAGTAGGGGAAGGGGAACAACTAATGAAAAACTGTTTTTT	CASRGRGTTNEKLFF
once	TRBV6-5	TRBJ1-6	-	TGTGCCGCCAGGGTAAGGGACGATTCACCCCTCCACTTT	CAARVRDDSPLHF
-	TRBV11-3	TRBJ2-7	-	TGTGCCAGCAGCTGGTACCAGGGCTACGAGCAGTACTTC	CASSWYQGYEQYF
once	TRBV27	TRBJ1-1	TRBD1	TGTGCCAGCAGTTTGGGACAGGGGAACACTGAAGCTTTCTTT	CASSLGQGNTEAFF
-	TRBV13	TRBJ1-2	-	TGTGCCAGCAGCTTCGTAGGGCTGGGCTATGGCTACACCTTC	CASSFVGLGYGYTF
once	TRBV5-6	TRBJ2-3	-	TGTGCCAGCAGCTTCTACGGCCTTAGCACAGATACGCAGTATTTT	CASSFYGLSTDTQYF
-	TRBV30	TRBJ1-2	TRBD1	TGTGCCTGGAGTGTACACACAGGGGGATATGGCTACACCTTC	CAWSVHTGGYGYTF
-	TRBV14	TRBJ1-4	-	TGTGCCAGCAGCCGGCGCGACGCCAATGAAAAACTGTTTTTT	CASSRRDANEKLFF
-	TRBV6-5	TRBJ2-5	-	TGTGCCAGCAGTTACTCGGCAGCTAAAGAGACCCAGTACTTC	CASSYSAAKETQYF
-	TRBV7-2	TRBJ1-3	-	TGTGCCAGCGCTAGAGGGAGAAGCGGGACCATATATTTT	CASARGRSGTIYF